Presented here are 10 T cell receptor beta chains from one specimen sequenced in a study of cytomegalovirus exposure and HLA in healthy donors (dated by TCRdb to 2016 to 2017). Library prep was done by the immunoSEQ multiplex PCR assay. For the multiplex PCR, a mixture combining 60 forward primers for TCR Vbeta segments and 13 reverse primers for TCR Jbeta segments was used. Entries here come from immuneACCESS through TCRdb and include only in-frame sequences with V and J called. Some clones fail to appear in such tables; in the studies checked, an unresolved V gene covers under half of the shortfall, and the cause of the remainder is unknown. The sample records approximately 110,000 clones, 74% of which are singletons. The ten biggest clones cover about 2.8% of the sample. Material: PBMCs. These receptors originate from a man over 45 in good health and CMV-seropositive.

This clone was counted a single time. The chain joins TRBV19 to TRBJ2-1, with TRBD1 as a possible D gene (8 bases). Germline V lookup: CDR1 LNHDA, CDR2 SQIVND (reference sequence). With 4 bases removed from V and 8 bases from J, the gap between germline ends came to 15 bases. The CDR3 spans 14 residues. In nucleotides, the CDR3 is TGTGCCAGTAGTAAAGACAGGGGAGGGGATGAGCAGTTCTTC. Encoded protein: CASSKDRGGDEQFF.

CDR3 bases: TGTGCCAGCAGCTTCTACGGACTAGTCTATGAGCAGTTCTTC. This gives the protein CASSFYGLVYEQFF. V is TRBV11-2 and J is TRBJ2-1; 7 bases are shared with TRBD2. The ends lost 3 bases at V and 8 bases at J; junction bases unmatched: 7. CDR1 and CDR2 (germline): SGHAT, FQNNGV. The CDR3 totals 14 residues.

The rearrangement links TRBV18 to TRBJ2-2, with 8 bases fitting TRBD1. This CDR3 is 15 amino acids long. The germline CDR1 and CDR2 sequences are KGHSH and LQKENI. The trim removed 5 bases at V and 6 bases at J, leaving 8 bases unmatched. The chain's CDR3 is CASSDYGTGPGELFF. As DNA, the CDR3 is TGTGCCAGCTCAGACTACGGGACAGGTCCCGGGGAGCTGTTTTTT.

This clone has only a few counts. This rearrangement joins TRBV5-5 to TRBJ2-3; D is ambiguous. V was trimmed by 3 bases and J by 2 bases, leaving 10 bases between them. The CDR3 length is 14 residues. Germline values: CDR1 SGHKS, CDR2 YYEKEE (reference sequence). CDR3 sequence: CASSSNSYTDTQYF. CDR3 coding DNA: TGTGCCAGCAGCTCTAACTCCTACACAGATACGCAGTATTTT.

CDR3 in amino acids: CASSGEVTGGRREQYF. In nucleotides, the CDR3 is TGTGCCAGCTCAGGGGAGGTCACAGGGGGCCGGAGGGAGCAGTACTTC. The V and J genes are TRBV18 and TRBJ2-7, with 9 bases that match TRBD1. V was clipped by 5 bases and J by 7 bases; unmatched bases: 15. Germline V gene sequence: CDR1 KGHSH, CDR2 LQKENI. CDR3 size: 16 residues.

The chain combines TRBV5-4 with TRBJ2-7; 11 positions match TRBD2. With 2 bases clipped from V and 4 bases from J, the junction kept 2 bases outside the gene matches. Germline V CDR1 and CDR2: SGHNT, YYREEE (reference sequence). This CDR3 is built from 14 residues. CDR3: CASSFGTSGYEQYF. The CDR3 nucleotides are TGTGCCAGCAGCTTCGGGACTAGCGGTTACGAGCAGTACTTC. Full variable domain (outside the CDR3, taken from reference TRBV5-4 and TRBJ2-7): ETGVTQSPTHLIKTRGQQVTLRCSSQSGHNTVSWYQQALGQGPQFIFQYYREEENGRGNFPPRFSGLQFPNYSSELNVNALELDDSALYLCASSFGTSGYEQYFGPGTRLTVT.

About this clone: This sample also contains other DNA sequences that code for the same CDR3. The rearrangement links TRBV19 to TRBJ1-3, with no clear D. CDR1 and CDR2 from the germline V gene are LNHDA and SQIVND (reference sequence). This CDR3 spans 12 amino acids. Trimming removed 5 bases from V and 0 bases from J, with 2 bases in between. CDR3 DNA: TGTGCCAGTAGTCGCTCTGGAAACACCATATATTTT. It translates to CASSRSGNTIYF.

Comments on this clone: At one end, the junction sequence differs from germline, possibly due to a read error. Other DNA sequences of this sample code for an identical CDR3. The CDR3 loop reads CASSLDRSTDTQYF. The CDR3 DNA sequence: TGCGCCAGTAGTTTGGACAGGAGCACAGATACGCAGTATTTT. The chain is built from TRBV19 and TRBJ2-3; TRBD1 matches 7 bases. Germline-derived CDR1 and CDR2 are LNHDA and SQIVND (reference sequence). The CDR3 spans 14 residues. Looking up the rest from reference TRBV19 and TRBJ2-3 gives the full variable domain: DGGITQSPKYLFRKEGQNVTLSCEQNLNHDAMYWYRQDPGQGLRLIYYSQIVNDFQKGDIAEGYSVSREKKESFPLTVTSAQKNPTAFYLCASSLDRSTDTQYFGPGTRLTVL.

Only one count was recorded for this clone. The V call is TRBV12-5, the J call TRBJ2-5; 9 bases map to TRBD2. J lost 7 bases, V lost 8 bases, and 5 bases had no gene match. Germline values: CDR1 LGHNT, CDR2 FRNRAP. The CDR3 sequence is 12 residues long. The chain's CDR3 is CASSSGDGTQYF. Written as DNA, the CDR3 is TGTGCTAGTTCTAGCGGGGATGGGACCCAGTACTTC.

The V call is TRBV27, the J call TRBJ2-1; TRBD1 aligns across 8 bases. CDR3 length equals 14 residues. The ends lost 5 bases at V and 9 bases at J; junction bases unmatched: 9. Germline V gene lookup returns CDR1 MNHEY and CDR2 SMNVEV (reference sequence). The CDR3 sequence: CASSLDRGRPEQFF. The CDR3 nucleotides are TGTGCCAGCAGTCTAGACAGGGGCCGACCTGAGCAGTTCTTC.